The rows below give T cell receptor beta chains drawn from one sample of a study of a mutant IDH1 vaccine in newly diagnosed glioma. Profiled with immunoSEQ multiplex PCR; TCRdb holds only in-frame clones, not every one. This table holds 85,000 to 100,000 clones, under 90% found once. Sequenced material: PBMCs, taken from a glioma patient treated with radiotherapy, temozolomide or both. Source of these receptors: a woman aged 50 to 60 with glioma. CDR3s include the opening cysteine and the closing phenylalanine or tryptophan. The order of the fields is D gene, clone size, V gene, J gene, CDR3 DNA, CDR3 protein. D genes are given only for firm matches. The listing skips clone size in some rows; elsewhere it reads once, few, many or a size class.

D: TRBD1
size: -
V: TRBV28
J: TRBJ2-7
DNA: TGTGCCAGCAGTTTGATGGGACAGTCGGTCTACGAGCAGTACTTC
CDR3: CASSLMGQSVYEQYF

D: TRBD1
size: once
V: TRBV6-1
J: TRBJ1-5
DNA: TGTGCCAGCAGGGTGGACAGGGATCAGCCCCAGCATTTT
CDR3: CASRVDRDQPQHF

D: -
size: -
V: TRBV15
J: TRBJ2-5
DNA: TGTGCCACCAGCAGAGATCGGGGCAGCCCAGAGAGGGAGACCCAGTACTTC
CDR3: CATSRDRGSPERETQYF

D: -
size: -
V: TRBV9
J: TRBJ1-6
DNA: TGTGCCAGCAGTGGTGAACAGGGACACTCCTATAATTCACCCCTCCACTTT
CDR3: CASSGEQGHSYNSPLHF

D: -
size: -
V: TRBV5-1
J: TRBJ1-2
DNA: TGCGCCAGCAGCTTGCAGGGAGGCTATGGCTACACCTTC
CDR3: CASSLQGGYGYTF

D: -
size: -
V: TRBV7-3
J: TRBJ1-1
DNA: TGTGCCAGCAGCTCCCAAAGGGAGACTGAAGCTTTCTTT
CDR3: CASSSQRETEAFF

D: TRBD2
size: -
V: TRBV30
J: TRBJ2-2
DNA: TGTGCCTATCAATCCGGCACTAGCGCCGGGGAGCTGTTTTTT
CDR3: CAYQSGTSAGELFF

D: -
size: -
V: TRBV5-1
J: TRBJ1-1
DNA: TGCGCCAGCAGCCCTACCTTGACAGCGAACACTGAAGCTTTCTTT
CDR3: CASSPTLTANTEAFF

D: -
size: few
V: TRBV5-1
J: TRBJ1-6
DNA: TGCGCCAGCAGCTCCGGGACGGCGAATTCACCCCTCCACTTT
CDR3: CASSSGTANSPLHF

D: -
size: -
V: TRBV5-8
J: TRBJ1-5
DNA: TGTGCCAGCAGCTTTGTGGGAAGCAATCAGCCCCAGCATTTT
CDR3: CASSFVGSNQPQHF

D: TRBD1
size: -
V: TRBV7-9
J: TRBJ2-2
DNA: TGTGCCAGCACCCGGCAGGGGGCTGTAACGGAGCTGTTTTTT
CDR3: CASTRQGAVTELFF

D: TRBD2
size: -
V: TRBV6-1
J: TRBJ2-3
DNA: TGTGCCAGCAGTGAAGGGATACGGCGGGGGGGTGCAGATACGCAGTATTTT
CDR3: CASSEGIRRGGADTQYF

D: TRBD1
size: -
V: TRBV18
J: TRBJ1-6
DNA: TGTGCCAGCTCACCACAACACACTGACAGGGCTTTACCCCTCCACTTT
CDR3: CASSPQHTDRALPLHF

D: TRBD1
size: once
V: TRBV10-2
J: TRBJ1-4
DNA: TGCGCCAGCAGTGTTGGACAGGGAAATGAAGAAAAACTGTTTTTT
CDR3: CASSVGQGNEEKLFF

D: -
size: -
V: TRBV5-8
J: TRBJ1-1
DNA: TGTGCCAGCAGCGACGGTTTATATGTGGGGAACACTGAAGCTTTCTTT
CDR3: CASSDGLYVGNTEAFF

D: -
size: once
V: TRBV7-8
J: TRBJ2-1
DNA: TGTGCCAGCAGCTCACAGGGTGGTATTGAGCAGTTCTTC
CDR3: CASSSQGGIEQFF

D: -
size: -
V: TRBV10-3
J: TRBJ1-4
DNA: TGTGCCATCAGTGAGGGGCAGGGAATGGCGACTAATGAAAAACTGTTTTTT
CDR3: CAISEGQGMATNEKLFF

D: -
size: -
V: TRBV7-9
J: TRBJ2-7
DNA: TGTGCCAGCAGCTTAGTGGGGGTACACTACGAGCAGTACTTC
CDR3: CASSLVGVHYEQYF

D: -
size: -
V: TRBV10-3
J: TRBJ2-1
DNA: TGTGCCTCCCAGGAGGGATACAATGAGCAGTTCTTC
CDR3: CASQEGYNEQFF

D: -
size: -
V: TRBV5-1
J: TRBJ1-2
DNA: TGCGCCAGCAGGTCTTCGAGGGCGGCCGGGTACTATGGCTACACCTTC
CDR3: CASRSSRAAGYYGYTF

D: -
size: -
V: TRBV18
J: TRBJ1-2
DNA: TGTGCCAGCTCACCGGGACGGATAAACTATGGCTACACCTTC
CDR3: CASSPGRINYGYTF

D: -
size: -
V: TRBV7-9
J: TRBJ1-2
DNA: TGTGCCAGCAGCTTAGACAGGGTTGGCTACACCTTC
CDR3: CASSLDRVGYTF

D: -
size: -
V: TRBV28
J: TRBJ2-7
DNA: TGTGCCAGCAGTTTATTGACAGATTCCTACGAGCAGTACTTC
CDR3: CASSLLTDSYEQYF

D: -
size: -
V: TRBV30
J: TRBJ1-1
DNA: TGTGCCTGGAGTGTAGAGGGGTTGTACACTGAAGCTTTCTTT
CDR3: CAWSVEGLYTEAFF

D: TRBD1
size: -
V: TRBV19
J: TRBJ1-2
DNA: TGTGCCAGTAGTACACAGGGGGCCCATGGCTACACCTTC
CDR3: CASSTQGAHGYTF

D: -
size: -
V: TRBV7-9
J: TRBJ2-7
DNA: TGTGCCAGCAGCTTAAGTGTCGTCTCCTACGAGCAGTACTTC
CDR3: CASSLSVVSYEQYF

D: -
size: -
V: TRBV4-1
J: TRBJ1-5
DNA: TGCGCCAGCAGCCAACAACAGGGTTTTCAGCCCCAGCATTTT
CDR3: CASSQQQGFQPQHF

D: -
size: once
V: TRBV7-9
J: TRBJ2-7
DNA: TGTGCCAGCAGCTTACCCGGAGCGCCCTACGAGCAGTACTTC
CDR3: CASSLPGAPYEQYF

D: TRBD2
size: -
V: TRBV7-8
J: TRBJ2-7
DNA: TGTGCCAGCAGCTTAGCGGGACTAGCCGAGTCGTACGAGCAGTACTTC
CDR3: CASSLAGLAESYEQYF

D: -
size: few
V: TRBV6-4
J: TRBJ1-2
DNA: TGTGCCAGCAGTGGGGGCCGGGGCTACACCTTC
CDR3: CASSGGRGYTF

D: -
size: -
V: TRBV7-8
J: TRBJ2-7
DNA: TGTGCCAGCAGCTTAGGTTACTCCTACGAGCAGTACTTC
CDR3: CASSLGYSYEQYF

D: -
size: -
V: TRBV5-1
J: TRBJ1-2
DNA: TGCGCCACCGAAGGAATACTAAAGGAACTTGCCGGTGGCTACACCTTC
CDR3: CATEGILKELAGGYTF

D: -
size: -
V: TRBV5-1
J: TRBJ2-5
DNA: TGCGCCAGCACCTCCGGGGGCTCCCTATCTCAAGAGACCCAGTACTTC
CDR3: CASTSGGSLSQETQYF